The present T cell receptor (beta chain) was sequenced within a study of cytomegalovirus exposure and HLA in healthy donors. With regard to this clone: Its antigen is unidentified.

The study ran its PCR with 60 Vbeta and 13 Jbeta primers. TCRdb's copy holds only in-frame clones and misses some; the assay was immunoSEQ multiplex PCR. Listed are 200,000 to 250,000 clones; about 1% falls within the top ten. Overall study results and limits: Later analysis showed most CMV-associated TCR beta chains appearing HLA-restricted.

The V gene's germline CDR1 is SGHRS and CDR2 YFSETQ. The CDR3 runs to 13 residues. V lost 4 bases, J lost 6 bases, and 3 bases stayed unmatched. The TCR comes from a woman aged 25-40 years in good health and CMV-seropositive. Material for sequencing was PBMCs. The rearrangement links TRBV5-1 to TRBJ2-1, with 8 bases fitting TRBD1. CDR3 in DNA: TGCGCCAGCAGCGCTGGACAGGGCAATGAGCAGTTCTTC. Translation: CASSAGQGNEQFF.